The source of this T cell receptor beta chain is a study of T cell responses to AZD1222 COVID-19 vaccine. There are 12 residues in the CDR3. V was clipped by 8 bases and J by 10 bases, with 17 bases between them. The table came from immunoSEQ multiplex PCR; TCRdb's copy has only in-frame clones and leaves some out. Altogether approximately 150,000 clones are present, over 85% being singletons, with the ten largest covering about 1.6%. The clonotype comes from an adult in good health. The source was peripheral blood, collected on day 0 of AZD1222 vaccination. This chain uses TRBV12-3 or TRBV12-4 with TRBJ1-1; D uncertain. The CDR3 region has the DNA TGTGCCAGCGTTAAGTCCGGACCAGGAGCTTTCTTT. The encoded protein is CASVKSGPGAFF.